This T cell receptor beta chain was recovered during a study of blood T cell repertoires in COVID-19. Looking at the study overall: Samples came from the United States, Italy and Spain, spanning acute and convalescent COVID-19. Nucleic acid was either cDNA or gDNA, and it came from T cells, B-cell-depleted T cells, or PBMCs.

Original data processing: Quantification of nucleated cells was approximated via reference gene primer amplification. Assay used: immunoSEQ multiplex PCR; TCRdb lists only in-frame clones, some missing. V and J calls and clone size are given by that table; D and trimming were obtained from the DNA. The table records 250,000 to 350,000 clones, 80% to 95% of them present only once. This CDR3 comprises 16 residues. Germline V gene data show CDR1 as SNHLY and CDR2 as FYNNEI. Losses at the gene ends were 1 base for V and 5 bases for J; bases not matched to a gene: 6. A Seattle source enrolled patients during active infection and followed them longitudinally.

The sequence was collected from a woman aged 25 to 39 with COVID-19, enrolled during active disease. The sample taken for sequencing was peripheral blood. The chain couples TRBV2 to TRBJ2-1; 9 bases agree with TRBD1. The chain's CDR3 is CASSEGYRGPNNEQFF. The DNA of the CDR3 is TGTGCCAGCAGTGAAGGGTACAGGGGGCCAAACAATGAGCAGTTCTTC.